These 24 T cell receptor beta chains were sequenced from one sample in a study of post-analysis software for immune sequencing data. Prepared TCR beta cDNA libraries contained unique molecular identifiers. TCRdb independently ran MiXCR on the PCR reads; one entry per CDR3 protein. The sample yields a few hundred thousand distinct CDR3 sequences, roughly 46% seen once. What these receptors recognize is not known. Whole-study results and caveats: TRBV5-6, TRBV5-1 and TRBV20-1 were among roughly five TRBV segments more frequent in patients than controls.

The sample was blood. These receptors were taken from a girl aged 10-17 years with multiple sclerosis.

CDR3 sequence: CASTNSGSYNEQFF. The CDR3 DNA follows: TGTGCCAGCACCAACTCCGGCTCCTACAATGAGCAGTTCTTC. The chain joins TRBV2 to TRBJ2-1; D not resolved. The CDR3 is made up of 14 amino acids. Trimming took off 7 bases at V and 0 bases at J, with 10 bases between the two ends. Germline V CDR1 and CDR2: SNHLY, FYNNEI.

This sequence joins TRBV9 and TRBJ2-5, with TRBD2 as a possible D gene (6 bases). Germline CDR1 SGDLS, CDR2 YYNGEE. V lost 0 bases to trimming and J lost 0 bases, with 9 bases between them. The CDR3 totals 15 residues. This chain's CDR3 is CASSVAAGYQETQYF. The CDR3, as DNA: TGTGCCAGCAGCGTAGCGGCGGGGTACCAAGAGACCCAGTACTTC.

The J gene is TRBJ2-7, the V gene TRBV27; D is tentatively TRBD1 or TRBD2 (5 bases each). The CDR3 contains 15 residues. Germline CDR1 is MNHEY and CDR2 is SMNVEV (reference sequence). The V end was cut by 2 bases, the J end by 0 bases, with 11 bases between. The CDR3 loop is CASSLRDASSYEQYF. CDR3 sequence (DNA): TGTGCCAGCAGTTTACGGGACGCTAGCTCCTACGAGCAGTACTTC.

This chain joins TRBV11-3 and TRBJ2-3, with 9 bases that match TRBD1. The CDR3 length is 15 residues. Germline trimming cut 4 bases from V and 1 base from J; bases unmatched to any gene: 3. Germline CDR1 reads SGHNT; CDR2 reads YENEEA. The CDR3 DNA follows: TGTGCCAGCAGCTCCCGGACAGGGGGCACAGATACGCAGTATTTT. It encodes CASSSRTGGTDTQYF. Using reference TRBV11-3 and TRBJ2-3 for the parts outside the CDR3, the full variable domain is EAGVVQSPRYKIIEKKQPVAFWCNPISGHNTLYWYLQNLGQGPELLIRYENEEAVDDSQLPKDRFSAERLKGVDSTLKIQPAELGDSAVYLCASSSRTGGTDTQYFGPGTRLTVL.

J is TRBJ2-1 and V is TRBV10-1; no definite D call. Trimming left V 5 bases short and J 4 bases short, with 9 bases between. Per the germline V gene, CDR1 is WNHNN and CDR2 is SYGVQD (reference sequence). The CDR3 length is 13 residues. CDR3 sequence reads: CASSKLVYNEQFF. CDR3 sequence (DNA): TGCGCCAGCAGTAAGTTAGTTTACAATGAGCAGTTCTTC.

There are a few counts of this clonotype. The gene calls are TRBV11-2 and TRBJ1-5; 8 bases agree with TRBD1. Trimming at V came to 5 bases and at J to 7 bases, leaving 10 bases not matched to a gene. CDR3 size: 15 residues. Germline CDR1 and CDR2: SGHAT and FQNNGV. The chain's CDR3 is CASSQGQGLGQPQHF. Written as DNA, the CDR3 is TGTGCCAGCAGCCAAGGACAGGGACTAGGACAGCCCCAGCATTTT.

Ten or more counts support this clonotype. This chain connects TRBV5-1 to TRBJ2-3; D call uncertain. Trimming removed 0 bases at V and 6 bases at J, with 8 bases between. Per germline, CDR1 SGHRS and CDR2 YFSETQ. This CDR3 region has 13 residues. The CDR3 here is CASSLEILDTQYF. CDR3 sequence (DNA): TGCGCCAGCAGCTTGGAGATTTTGGATACGCAGTATTTT.

V gene TRBV24-1 combines with J gene TRBJ2-3; the match to TRBD1 covers 10 bases. Germline lookup yields CDR1 KGHDR and CDR2 SFDVKD. After removal of 2 bases from V and 4 bases from J, the junction contained 2 bases not matched to a gene. The CDR3 contains 15 residues. CDR3: CATSDYGQGADTQYF. For the CDR3, the DNA is TGTGCCACCAGTGATTACGGACAGGGGGCAGATACGCAGTATTTT.

This rearrangement joins TRBV28 to TRBJ1-5, with 7 bases aligning to TRBD1. There are 15 residues in the CDR3. V trimming: 5 bases; J trimming: 3 bases; junction bases outside the gene matches: 7. Germline CDR1 and CDR2: MDHEN and SYDVKM. CDR3 DNA: TGTGCCAGCAGTATCGTCGACAGGGTCAATCAGCCCCAGCATTTT. Protein sequence: CASSIVDRVNQPQHF.

CDR3 in DNA: TGTGCCAGCAGGCCTCGCGGCGGGATCTACGAGCAGTACTTC. Residues: CASRPRGGIYEQYF. This chain joins TRBV28 and TRBJ2-7; maybe TRBD2 (6 bases). Germline V gene sequence: CDR1 MDHEN, CDR2 SYDVKM. The germline V and J ends were trimmed by 6 bases and 3 bases, with 15 bases remaining between them. This CDR3 has 14 residues.

V usage is TRBV27 and J usage is TRBJ2-6; D is unresolved. Per germline, CDR1 MNHEY and CDR2 SMNVEV (reference sequence). V dropped 6 bases and J dropped 5 bases, with 14 bases sitting between them. The CDR3 totals 15 residues. The CDR3 DNA sequence: TGTGCCAGCAGCGTGGATATGGGGTGGGCCAACGTCCTGACTTTC. This translates into CASSVDMGWANVLTF.

V is TRBV7-2 and J is TRBJ2-7, with TRBD2 identical over 7 bases. Trimming at V came to 1 base and at J to 6 bases, leaving 6 bases not matched to a gene. CDR1 and CDR2 (germline): SGHTA, FQGNSA. The CDR3 contains 14 residues. CDR3 DNA: TGTGCCAGCAGCTTAGGCGGGAGTTTATCCGAGCAGTACTTC. Translating gives CASSLGGSLSEQYF.

The J gene is TRBJ2-7, the V gene TRBV5-5; D is uncertain. The CDR3 is 11 amino acids. Germline V lookup: CDR1 SGHKS, CDR2 YYEKEE (reference sequence). V shed 2 bases and J shed 5 bases, with 5 bases lying between them. CDR3 nucleotides: TGTGCCAGCAGCTTCTCGGACGAGCAGTACTTC. This sequence encodes CASSFSDEQYF.

This clonotype was found a few times. The chain combines TRBV28 with TRBJ2-1; no firm D call. CDR1 is MDHEN and CDR2 is SYDVKM in the germline V gene. Trimming left V 0 bases short and J 8 bases short, with 5 bases between. The CDR3 runs to 12 residues. The CDR3 nucleotides read TGTGCCAGCAGTTTATGGGGCCATGAGCAGTTCTTC. It codes for CASSLWGHEQFF.

Comments on this clonotype: The junction departs from germline at one end; a sequencing error may be responsible. V gene TRBV30 combines with J gene TRBJ2-7; TRBD2 matches at 11 bases. Germline CDR1 and CDR2: GTSNPN and SVGIG (reference sequence). This CDR3 region has 13 residues. The CDR3 DNA reads as TGTGCCCGGAGTGTACTAGCGGGAGACGAGCAGTACTTC. Its protein product is CARSVLAGDEQYF.

This clonotype was detected many times. The CDR3 reads CSARDGRAEGYTF. CDR3 in DNA: TGCAGTGCTAGAGATGGCAGGGCGGAGGGCTACACCTTC. V and J are TRBV20-1 and TRBJ1-2; D possibly corresponds to TRBD1 (5 bases). Between the trimmed V and J ends, which lost 0 bases and 8 bases, there was a span of 13 bases. The CDR3 consists of 13 residues. The germline V gene encodes CDR1 DFQATT and CDR2 SNEGSKA (reference sequence).

This chain links TRBV9 with TRBJ2-1, with 7 bases identical to TRBD2. Trimming at V came to 4 bases and at J to 6 bases, leaving 7 bases not matched to a gene. This CDR3 is 14 amino acids long. CDR1 and CDR2 (germline): SGDLS, YYNGEE. This chain's CDR3 is CASSMGGLSNEQFF. In nucleotides, the CDR3 is TGTGCCAGCAGCATGGGGGGACTATCCAATGAGCAGTTCTTC.

There are a few counts of this clonotype. CDR3 in DNA: TGTGCCAGCAGCCTCCCGGGACAGGGGAGTACCGGGGAGCTGTTTTTT. This sequence encodes CASSLPGQGSTGELFF. The chain uses TRBV2 and TRBJ2-2; 10 bases line up with TRBD1. The CDR3 covers 16 residues. Germline V gives CDR1 SNHLY, CDR2 FYNNEI. Trimming took 6 bases from V and 5 from J; bases not matched to a gene: 9.

The chain couples TRBV13 to TRBJ1-1, with a weak D call TRBD1 (5 bases). The V and J ends lost 5 bases and 7 bases respectively, with 20 bases between them. Germline CDR1 and CDR2: PRHDT and FYEKMQ (reference sequence). The CDR3 runs 15 residues. The CDR3 DNA reads as TGTGCCAGCAGCCCCTACCGCGGCAGGGTCGGTGAAGCTTTCTTT. Protein: CASSPYRGRVGEAFF.

The rearrangement joins TRBV29-1 to TRBJ2-5; 10 bases line up with TRBD1. This CDR3 has 13 residues. CDR1 is SQVTM, CDR2 ANQGSEA, per germline. The V and J ends lost 4 bases and 5 bases, in that order; junction bases with no gene match: 4. The CDR3 is CSVGQGAGETQYF. The CDR3 DNA sequence: TGCAGCGTTGGACAGGGGGCAGGGGAGACCCAGTACTTC.

In this sample, this clonotype turned up a few times. The chain has TRBV29-1 and TRBJ2-1, with 8 bases lining up with TRBD2. The junction had 7 bases not matched to a gene; V was cut back by 4 bases and J by 8 bases. The CDR3 sequence is 13 residues long. Germline V gene sequence: CDR1 SQVTM, CDR2 ANQGSEA. The CDR3 spells CSVVPAGAYEQFF. The CDR3, as DNA: TGCAGCGTTGTACCAGCGGGAGCTTATGAGCAGTTCTTC.

In this sample, this clonotype turned up a few times. The chain has TRBV5-1 and TRBJ2-1, with a weak D call TRBD1 (5 bases). This CDR3 spans 13 amino acids. Germline loops: CDR1 SGHRS, CDR2 YFSETQ. The V end lost 3 bases, the J end lost 6 bases, and 10 bases lay between the germline ends. CDR3 sequence reads: CASSSRDLNEQFF. The DNA for the CDR3 is TGCGCCAGCAGCTCCAGGGATCTCAATGAGCAGTTCTTC. Full variable domain (missing parts from reference TRBV5-1 and TRBJ2-1): KAGVTQTPRYLIKTRGQQVTLSCSPISGHRSVSWYQQTPGQGLQFLFEYFSETQRNKGNFPGRFSGRQFSNSRSEMNVSTLELGDSALYLCASSSRDLNEQFFGPGTRLTVL.

The chain has TRBV29-1 and TRBJ2-2, with 9 bases fitting TRBD1. The CDR3 contains 13 residues. The J segment lost 6 bases and the V segment lost 6 bases, leaving 5 bases of the junction unmatched. Germline CDR1 reads SQVTM; CDR2 reads ANQGSEA. The CDR3 coding sequence is TGCAGCGTACAGACAGGGGGGGCCGGGGAGCTGTTTTTT. Protein: CSVQTGGAGELFF.

V and J are TRBV15 and TRBJ1-2, with D hard to call. From germline, CDR1 is LNHNV and CDR2 YYDKDF (reference sequence). This CDR3 is built from 14 residues. Trimming left V 0 bases short and J 6 bases short, with 11 bases between. The CDR3 DNA reads TGTGCCACCAGCAGAGAATGGGGTACAGATGGCTACACCTTC. This gives the protein CATSREWGTDGYTF.